This TCR beta chain was sequenced during a study of Graves' ophthalmopathy and Graves' hyperthyroidism listed by TCRdb under 2018. About the study as a whole: Peripheral blood samples were taken at the time of initial diagnosis, before any treatment was given. An independent validation cohort comprised 18 hyperthyroidism patients and 15 to 17 patients who later progressed from hyperthyroidism to ophthalmopathy. In total, 135 blood samples were TCR-sequenced: approximately 40 ophthalmopathy, 80 or so hyperthyroidism and some 17 hyperthyroidism-to-ophthalmopathy patients. T-cell repertoires of thyroid tissue and blood were compared in 5 or 6 hyperthyroidism patients. A discovery set of 95 to 100 patients (43 ophthalmopathy, around 57 stable hyperthyroidism) was enrolled to explore V-J signatures distinguishing ophthalmopathy from hyperthyroidism. TCR beta repertoire signatures were used to distinguish Graves' ophthalmopathy from Graves' hyperthyroidism and to predict progression to ophthalmopathy. After sampling, hyperthyroidism patients received methimazole starting at 30 mg daily, and ophthalmopathy patients received high-dose intravenous methylprednisolone.

Hyperthyroidism was considered stable if no progression to ophthalmopathy occurred within 18 months of follow-up. The hyperthyroidism patients were 18 to 65 years old and newly diagnosed, with a disease duration of less than 2 months. Patients with other autoimmune diseases, uncontrolled infections, pregnancy or lactation were excluded. Diagnosis was based on clinical symptoms, serum thyroxine, TRAb, thyroid ultrasound and orbital computed tomography. Ficoll-Paque density gradient centrifugation was used to isolate PBMCs from around 10 ml of fresh peripheral blood. Total RNA was extracted with Trizol reagent and quality-checked on an Agilent 2100 Bioanalyzer. TCR beta CDR3 regions were amplified from RNA transcripts for repertoire sequencing. The first round of RT-PCR was done with HTBI primers and the Qiagen OneStep RT-PCR kit, and was followed by a second round of multiplex PCR, then size selection and purification. Sequencing of the libraries was carried out on an Illumina HiSeq2000 in paired-end mode with 100 bp reads. On the authors' methods: Reads were processed with SOAPnuke, discarding reads with adapters, uncalled bases, mean Phred below 15, or no exact constant-primer or identifier match. COPE v1.2.5 was used to merge the high-quality paired reads. Unique nucleotide sequences were defined as clonotypes and aligned to IMGT TRB V, D and J references using MiTCR v1.1. The analysis was limited to V-J combinations with a frequency above 0.0001, which together covered approximately 99% of repertoires. For each V-J combination, a TCR clonal expansion and chaos score was defined as F50 clonal expansion divided by the chaos observed in the TCRdist matrix. Features were reduced by Welch's t-statistics and random forest to more than 10 V-J combinations, which fed a naive Bayes classifier. Thyroid-blood repertoire similarity was quantified with the Morisita-Horn index. The public reads were quality trimmed at Q25 with fastp and then assembled into clones with MiXCR by TCRdb, keeping productive beta chains. Records with the same CDR3 protein are collapsed into one entry carrying the most frequent genes and DNA. These V and J calls originate from TCRdb's pipeline instead of the authors' own analysis. The sample table lists about 39,000 distinct CDR3 sequences, about 50% of them with a count of one. Under 30% of the sample comes from the top ten.

The V end loses 2 bases and the J end loses 3 bases, and a stretch of 19 bases separates them. The CDR3 covers 17 residues, taking in both the cysteine and the phenylalanine. CDR3 DNA is the only sequence kept; it has 51 bases, read in frame from the first base. As encoded in the germline V gene, CDR1 is ENHRY while CDR2 is SYGVKD. Study-level results and caveats: Most expanded thyroid clonotypes with a frequency above 0.001 also appeared in blood, which suggests that blood repertoires may reflect the immune response in the thyroid. In validation, the model predicted ophthalmopathy progression with nearly 71% sensitivity and roughly 72% specificity; some 13 predicted patients were CT-confirmed with GO in a median of around 6 months. No statistical method was used to set the sample size in advance, and the investigators knew which group each participant was assigned to. The 13-signature model separated ophthalmopathy from stable hyperthyroidism with 85% to 90% sensitivity and around 81% specificity in cross-validation, and 80%/75% in the test set.

Concerning this clonotype: What antigen it recognizes has not been identified. Base qualities were left out, and no much larger clone turns up one base away.

This TCR derives from an adult woman with stable Graves' hyperthyroidism. Material: peripheral blood. The rearranged chain carries TRBV10-3 and TRBJ1-2; perhaps TRBD1 is the D gene, with 5 bases matching. The nucleotide sequence is given as TGTGCCATCAGTGAGATGTGGGACGGGAGCGAGTACTATGGCTACACCTTC. Its translation is CAISEMWDGSEYYGYTF.